A single sample is the source of the 28 T cell receptor beta chains below, sequenced in a study of T cells in localized non-small cell lung cancer. The data were produced by immunoSEQ multiplex PCR, yet TCRdb's version contains in-frame clones alone and is incomplete. The sample shows 9,500 to 11,000 clones, 90% to 95% of them seen only once. The sample was peripheral blood, taken before any cancer treatment. The source of these receptors is a male donor at least 60 years old with stage III lung adenocarcinoma.

The genes are TRBV18 and TRBJ2-7, with TRBD2 matching over 12 bases. There are 16 residues in the CDR3. J gave up 0 bases and V 5 bases, and 5 bases lay outside the gene matches. Germline loops: CDR1 KGHSH, CDR2 LQKENI. Here the CDR3 reads CASSRTSGTSSYEQYF. CDR3 DNA: TGTGCCAGCTCAAGGACTAGCGGGACGAGCTCCTACGAGCAGTACTTC. Based on the CDR3 plus reference TRBV18 and TRBJ2-7, the full variable domain is NAGVMQNPRHLVRRRGQEARLRCSPMKGHSHVYWYRQLPEEGLKFMVYLQKENIIDESGMPKERFSAEFPKEGPSILRIQQVVRGDSAAYFCASSRTSGTSSYEQYFGPGTRLTVT.

This clone has only one observation. The genes are TRBV2 and TRBJ1-2; a possible D gene is TRBD1 (5 bases). Germline V gives CDR1 SNHLY, CDR2 FYNNEI. CDR3 size: 12 residues. The germline V and J ends were trimmed by 7 bases and 2 bases, with 8 bases remaining between them. The CDR3 sequence: CASTSGNYGYTF. For the CDR3, the DNA is TGTGCCAGCACTTCAGGGAACTATGGCTACACCTTC.

The V and J genes are TRBV7-2 and TRBJ2-7, with D possibly TRBD2 on 5 matching bases. The V gene's germline CDR1 is SGHTA and CDR2 FQGNSA. The CDR3 has 14 amino acids. V lost 2 bases and J 8 bases, leaving 16 bases between the germline ends. CDR3 DNA sequence: TGTGCCAGCAGCTTATTAGCGACGACCTGGCAGCAGTACTTC. Translating it yields CASSLLATTWQQYF. The whole variable domain, filled in from reference TRBV7-2 and TRBJ2-7, reads GAGVSQSPSNKVTEKGKDVELRCDPISGHTALYWYRQSLGQGLEFLIYFQGNSAPDKSGLPSDRFSAERTGGSVSTLTIQRTQQEDSAVYLCASSLLATTWQQYFGPGTRLTVT.

As concerns this clone: A much larger clonotype is one base distant, so this may be a read error. The genes are TRBV5-1 and TRBJ2-7; D may match TRBD1 or TRBD2 (6 bases each). The CDR3 has 15 amino acids. Germline CDR1 is SGHRS and CDR2 is YFSETQ. CDR3 amino acids: CASCLDGPGAGEQYF. DNA of the CDR3: TGCGCCAGCTGCTTGGATGGCCCGGGGGCGGGGGAGCAGTACTTC. Drawing the rest from reference TRBV5-1 and TRBJ2-7, the complete variable domain is KAGVTQTPRYLIKTRGQQVTLSCSPISGHRSVSWYQQTPGQGLQFLFEYFSETQRNKGNFPGRFSGRQFSNSRSEMNVSTLELGDSALYLCASCLDGPGAGEQYFGPGTRLTVT.

V usage is TRBV5-1 and J usage is TRBJ2-7, with 8 bases identical to TRBD1. This CDR3 comprises 14 residues. Trimming at V came to 4 bases and at J to 3 bases, leaving 6 bases not matched to a gene. CDR1 is SGHRS, CDR2 YFSETQ, per germline. The CDR3: CASSHGQGFYEQYF. The CDR3 DNA is TGCGCCAGCAGCCATGGACAGGGCTTCTACGAGCAGTACTTC.

Only one count was recorded for this clone. The chain has TRBV5-6 and TRBJ2-1; D possibly corresponds to TRBD1 (6 bases). Trimming removed 4 bases from V and 0 bases from J, with 14 bases in between. Germline V gene data show CDR1 as SGHDT and CDR2 as YYEEEE. This CDR3 comprises 16 residues. CDR3 region: CASSGNRADSYNEQFF. The CDR3 DNA is TGTGCCAGCAGCGGAAACAGGGCGGACTCCTACAATGAGCAGTTCTTC.

Worth noting for this clone: This specimen includes other DNA sequences encoding the same CDR3. The chain links TRBV5-1 to TRBJ2-1, with 9 bases that match TRBD1. Germline CDR1 and CDR2: SGHRS and YFSETQ. The CDR3 loop spans 15 amino acids. V lost 1 base and J lost 2; bases outside the gene matches: 1. For the CDR3, the DNA is TGCGCCAGCAGCTTGACAGGGGGCACCTACAATGAGCAGTTCTTC. This gives the protein CASSLTGGTYNEQFF.

The V call is TRBV7-3, the J call TRBJ2-5, with D unresolved. Germline loops: CDR1 SGHTA, CDR2 FQGTGA. Between the trimmed V and J ends, which lost 4 bases and 2 bases, there was a span of 8 bases. The CDR3 sequence is 13 residues long. The CDR3 DNA is TGTGCCAGCAGCTCGGACCTTCAAGAGACCCAGTACTTC. Translation gives CASSSDLQETQYF.

The V and J genes are TRBV5-5 and TRBJ2-1; D is undetermined. Trimming left V 2 bases short and J 6 bases short, with 15 bases between. CDR3 length equals 15 residues. Germline values: CDR1 SGHKS, CDR2 YYEKEE (reference sequence). The CDR3 protein is CASSFGVTVANEQFF. The CDR3 DNA sequence: TGTGCCAGCAGCTTTGGGGTGACCGTGGCCAATGAGCAGTTCTTC.

The chain recombines TRBV4-1 with TRBJ2-3; a weak D match, TRBD1 (6 bases). The CDR3 contains 15 residues. Trimming left V 3 bases short and J 4 bases short, with 14 bases between. Germline V lookup: CDR1 MGHRA, CDR2 YSYEKL. The DNA for the CDR3 is TGCGCCAGCAGCCACACCGCGGACAGATCAGATACGCAGTATTTT. This translates into CASSHTADRSDTQYF.

This clone was seen more than once but under ten times. The chain links TRBV5-8 to TRBJ2-7; tentative D call: TRBD2 (6 bases). The CDR3 has 12 residues. Germline CDR1 reads SGHTS; CDR2 reads YDEGEE. V lost 4 bases to trimming and J lost 11 bases, with 16 bases between them. CDR3 sequence reads: CASSRATSSKYF. In DNA, the CDR3 is TGTGCCAGCAGCCGAGCTACTAGCTCAAAGTACTTC.

The CDR3, as DNA: TGTGCCAGCAGCTTACAGAGGGTGGGTGAAGCTTTCTTT. The encoded protein is CASSLQRVGEAFF. The chain uses TRBV7-9 and TRBJ1-1; D is uncertain. Germline assignment: CDR1 SEHNR and CDR2 FQNEAQ (reference sequence). There are 13 residues in the CDR3. V lost 2 bases and J lost 7, with 11 bases in between.

The rearrangement links TRBV27 to TRBJ1-6; D possibly corresponds to TRBD1 (6 bases). The length of the CDR3 is 15 residues. Per the germline V gene, CDR1 is MNHEY and CDR2 is SMNVEV (reference sequence). Trimming pared 6 bases from V and 2 bases from J, leaving 11 bases between. The CDR3 DNA is TGTGCCAGCAGGGCCGGGACAACCTATAATTCACCCCTCCACTTT. Its protein is CASRAGTTYNSPLHF.

This rearrangement joins TRBV7-2 to TRBJ2-1, with D possibly matching TRBD1 (5 bases). V lost 4 bases to trimming and J lost 15 bases, with 13 bases between them. CDR1 and CDR2 from the germline V gene are SGHTA and FQGNSA. The CDR3 extends over 11 amino acids. The CDR3 sequence is CASSSGHRGFF. CDR3 sequence (DNA): TGTGCCAGCAGCTCCGGACACCGAGGGTTCTTC.

The chain employs TRBV5-1 and TRBJ2-1; TRBD2 is a possible D gene (6 bases). The CDR3 is 14 amino acids. CDR1 is SGHRS and CDR2 is YFSETQ in the germline V gene. The ends were cut back, 0 bases at V and 5 bases at J, with 9 bases in the middle. DNA of the CDR3: TGCGCCAGCAGCTTGGGACTAGTTAACAATGAGCAGTTCTTC. Residues: CASSLGLVNNEQFF.

The chain is built from TRBV19 and TRBJ1-2; D call uncertain. The CDR3 loop spans 14 amino acids. Between the trimmed V and J ends, which lost 5 bases and 5 bases, there was a span of 15 bases. Germline V gene data show CDR1 as LNHDA and CDR2 as SQIVND (reference sequence). The CDR3 region is CASSSTVHRYGYTF. The CDR3 nucleotides read TGTGCCAGTAGTTCCACGGTCCACCGATATGGCTACACCTTC.

The DNA for the CDR3 is TGTGCCAGCAGTGGTGCCAAGCGTTTACAAAGTCGGGCCAACGTCCTGACTTTC. The encoded protein is CASSGAKRLQSRANVLTF. This chain connects TRBV6-7 to TRBJ2-6; D remains ambiguous. TRBV6-7 is marked as an open reading frame, function uncertain. The CDR3 spans 18 residues. V was cut by 5 bases and J by 5 bases, with 22 bases left in between.

The chain joins TRBV29-1 to TRBJ2-7, with TRBD1 matching 8 bases. In germline, CDR1 is SQVTM, CDR2 ANQGSEA. Losses at the gene ends were 6 bases for V and 3 bases for J; bases not matched to a gene: 4. The length of the CDR3 is 12 residues. The DNA of the CDR3 is TGCAGCGTAAGGACAGGGAACTACGAGCAGTACTTC. It translates to CSVRTGNYEQYF.

This clone came up once. This chain joins TRBV5-6 and TRBJ2-5; 11 nucleotides align to TRBD1. Germline CDR1 and CDR2: SGHDT and YYEEEE. The CDR3 has 17 residues. Germline trimming cut 3 bases from V and 5 bases from J; bases unmatched to any gene: 12. The CDR3 sequence: CASSSSRDRGTRETQYF. Written as DNA, the CDR3 is TGTGCCAGCAGCTCCAGCCGGGACAGGGGGACCCGGGAGACCCAGTACTTC. Based on the CDR3 plus reference TRBV5-6 and TRBJ2-5, the full variable domain is DAGVTQSPTHLIKTRGQQVTLRCSPKSGHDTVSWYQQALGQGPQFIFQYYEEEERQRGNFPDRFSGHQFPNYSSELNVNALLLGDSALYLCASSSSRDRGTRETQYFGPGTRLLVL.

The chain combines TRBV6-5 with TRBJ2-4; no definite D call. Trimming removed 6 bases at V and 2 bases at J, with 11 bases between. This CDR3 has 14 residues. Germline-derived CDR1 and CDR2 are MNHEY and SVGAGI. The CDR3 DNA sequence: TGTGCCAGCAGCCAAGGCGTGTCCAAAAACATTCAGTACTTC. Its protein is CASSQGVSKNIQYF.

This clone turned up a few times. The chain combines TRBV7-2 with TRBJ1-1, with D hard to call. The V end lost 6 bases, the J end lost 1 base, and 9 bases lay between the germline ends. Germline CDR1 SGHTA, CDR2 FQGNSA. This CDR3 has 13 amino acids. CDR3 in DNA: TGTGCCAGCAGGGCTACACGGAACACTGAAGCTTTCTTT. Translation: CASRATRNTEAFF.

The CDR3 DNA reads TGTGCCAGCAGCATACCCGGGACACCCGAAGCTTTCTTT. This codes for CASSIPGTPEAFF. V usage is TRBV7-2 and J usage is TRBJ1-1; perhaps TRBD1 as D (6 bases). In germline, CDR1 is SGHTA, CDR2 FQGNSA. This CDR3 spans 13 amino acids. Trimming removed 5 bases at V and 8 bases at J, with 15 bases between.

This clone was found a few times. V and J are TRBV6-1 and TRBJ1-4, with a weak D call TRBD1 (5 bases). V lost 1 base and J 1 base, leaving 7 bases between the germline ends. The CDR3 extends over 15 amino acids. Looked up from germline, CDR1 is MNHNS and CDR2 is SASEGT. For the CDR3, the DNA is TGTGCCAGCAGTGAAGGGAGGGGAACTAATGAAAAACTGTTTTTT. Translating gives CASSEGRGTNEKLFF.

The J gene is TRBJ1-2, the V gene TRBV5-1; 8 bases are shared with TRBD1. This CDR3 region has 14 residues. The junction had 4 bases not matched to a gene; V was cut back by 3 bases and J by 3 bases. Germline CDR1 is SGHRS and CDR2 is YFSETQ. This CDR3 is CASSSATGDYGYTF. CDR3 in DNA: TGCGCCAGCAGCTCAGCGACAGGGGACTATGGCTACACCTTC.

The chain combines TRBV4-3 with TRBJ2-3; D might be TRBD2 (7 bases). Germline CDR1 and CDR2: LGHNA and YSLEER. Trimming took off 5 bases at V and 3 bases at J, with 15 bases between the two ends. The length of the CDR3 is 15 residues. CDR3 sequence: CASSEGGRGTDTQYF. Written as DNA, the CDR3 is TGCGCCAGCAGCGAGGGGGGGAGGGGAACAGATACGCAGTATTTT.

This chain joins TRBV27 and TRBJ2-5; D not resolved. Germline V gene sequence: CDR1 MNHEY, CDR2 SMNVEV (reference sequence). This CDR3 comprises 11 residues. V lost 3 bases and J lost 7, with 6 bases in between. CDR3 coding DNA: TGTGCCAGCAGTTTTGCTGGGACCCAGTACTTC. Its translation: CASSFAGTQYF.

Here the CDR3 reads CAWSVRGTGVEQYF. The CDR3, as DNA: TGTGCCTGGAGTGTAAGGGGGACAGGGGTAGAGCAGTACTTC. The V and J genes are TRBV30 and TRBJ2-7, with 10 bases aligning to TRBD1. This CDR3 region has 14 residues. Unmatched junction bases numbered 6, after V lost 0 bases and J lost 7 bases. The germline V gene encodes CDR1 GTSNPN and CDR2 SVGIG (reference sequence).

The chain couples TRBV6-1 to TRBJ2-2; D is unclear. V lost 3 bases and J 7 bases, leaving 6 bases between the germline ends. The V gene's germline CDR1 is MNHNS and CDR2 SASEGT. This CDR3 spans 12 amino acids. DNA for the CDR3: TGTGCCAGCAGTGACTTCATCGGGGAGCTGTTTTTT. It codes for CASSDFIGELFF.